These T cell receptor beta chains were read from a single sample in a study of radiotherapy plus CTLA-4 blockade in lung cancer. Clones were sequenced by immunoSEQ multiplex PCR, and TCRdb holds only the in-frame ones, with some missing. The sample has 50,000 or so clones, approximately 80% seen once. Sequenced material: peripheral blood, taken from a patient treated with radiotherapy plus ipilimumab. These TCRs come from a human donor with non-small cell lung cancer who had a partial response to radiotherapy plus ipilimumab. Each CDR3 is given without its conserved first and last residue. Size values are once, few and many counts, or a class for expanded clones, and some rows have none.

V gene	clone size	J gene	CDR3 protein
TRBV27	.	TRBJ2-3	ASSLRGGPIDTQY
TRBV7-7	.	TRBJ2-6	ASSPGQGVSGANVLT
TRBV6-1	.	TRBJ1-1	ASSEALETVLGF
TRBV4-1	.	TRBJ1-6	ASSQAYSYNSPLH
TRBV7-6	.	TRBJ1-1	ASSRDGNTEAF
TRBV21-1	.	TRBJ1-1	ASSKGTAIFMNTEAF
TRBV5-1	.	TRBJ2-1	ASSQRAGVVTNEQF
TRBV7-2	.	TRBJ2-1	ASSILTGIPYNEQF
TRBV6-5	.	TRBJ2-1	ASSYSTAYEQF
TRBV11-2	once	TRBJ2-3	ASSPGTSLSTDTQY
TRBV9	once	TRBJ2-5	ASSTSGNQETQY
TRBV7-9	.	TRBJ2-7	ASDKQGFDEQY
TRBV30	.	TRBJ2-7	AWSLATGATSEQY
TRBV6-5	.	TRBJ1-2	ASSPYGTAYGYT
TRBV7-6	once	TRBJ2-2	ASSALRQGATNTGELF
TRBV7-9	.	TRBJ2-7	ASSSTDRYEQY
TRBV7-3	.	TRBJ2-7	ASSLGQGAYEQY
TRBV4-3	.	TRBJ2-2	ASSLSTGSNTGELF
TRBV30	.	TRBJ1-4	AWSQLGTGRGEKLF
TRBV5-1	.	TRBJ2-3	ASSLNPSGEDTQY
TRBV2	.	TRBJ2-7	ASTGQLFSPYEQY
TRBV14	.	TRBJ2-7	ASSWGQGRLYEQY
TRBV29-1	.	TRBJ1-6	SARTGDNNSPLH
TRBV2	.	TRBJ1-1	ASRQGPVNTEAF
TRBV9	once	TRBJ1-1	ASSARMNTEAF
TRBV6-1	.	TRBJ2-3	ASSESSGGAGGTDTQY
TRBV28	.	TRBJ2-7	ASNSPGDRSSYEQY
TRBV9	.	TRBJ1-1	ASSPTGGHAEAF
TRBV2	.	TRBJ2-5	ASGARAETQY
TRBV5-1	.	TRBJ2-2	ASSQQGASGELF
TRBV5-4	.	TRBJ1-3	ASSSDRGYSGNTIY
TRBV4-1	.	TRBJ1-6	ASSQDKQGSSYNSPLH
TRBV7-9	.	TRBJ2-6	ASSFDLSANVLT
TRBV5-1	.	TRBJ2-3	ASSSQTSTDTQY
TRBV6-6	.	TRBJ2-4	ASSHPGQGDQNIQY
TRBV9	.	TRBJ1-2	ASIPGQIYGYT
TRBV19	once	TRBJ2-6	ASSTQGDSFSGANVLT
TRBV7-9	few	TRBJ1-6	ASSEGGGSNSPLH
TRBV15	.	TRBJ2-7	ATSSRDTLSYEQY
TRBV5-1	.	TRBJ1-1	ASSLEGGSAEAF
TRBV6-5	.	TRBJ1-1	ATAIDATEAF
TRBV5-4	.	TRBJ1-1	ASTSGQGDTEAF
TRBV19	.	TRBJ1-6	ASTQGANSPLH
TRBV9	few	TRBJ2-7	ASSVEAGGRKVGEQY
TRBV4-2	.	TRBJ2-1	ASGGGAVRNNEQF
TRBV29-1	few	TRBJ1-1	SAPGQGQLGDTEAF
TRBV5-1	.	TRBJ1-2	ASMGGANYGYT
TRBV5-4	.	TRBJ2-3	ASSGRADTQY
TRBV21-1	.	TRBJ2-7	ASTLGPDRGRQCEQY
TRBV9	.	TRBJ2-7	ASSVAAGTGYYEQY